The 30 T cell receptor beta chains given below trace back to one sample, sequenced in a study of shared clonotypes between healthy human individuals. TCRdb's table, derived via immunoSEQ multiplex PCR, lists solely in-frame clones and lacks some. The sample lists approximately 2.4 million clones, 90% to 97% seen once, with around 0.13% in the top ten. The sample taken for sequencing was naive CD4+ T cells sorted from blood. Subset defined: CD45RA+ positively selected. The origin of the receptors is a man aged 18 to 35 in good health.

J is TRBJ2-2 and V is TRBV5-4; D is possibly TRBD1 (5 bases). Trimming cost V 0 bases and J 3 bases, with 15 bases left between them. The germline V gene has CDR1 SGHNT and CDR2 YYREEE (reference sequence). The CDR3 contains 17 residues. The CDR3 DNA reads TGTGCCAGCAGCTTGGTCCAGGGAACTTTCTACACCGGGGAGCTGTTTTTT. Translating gives CASSLVQGTFYTGELFF.

Only one count was recorded for this clone. Other DNA sequences from this sample encode an identical CDR3 as well. The genes are TRBV28 and TRBJ1-1; 7 nucleotides line up with TRBD1. Germline V gene data show CDR1 as MDHEN and CDR2 as SYDVKM. V lost 6 bases and J lost 0; bases outside the gene matches: 4. The CDR3 covers 14 residues. In DNA, the CDR3 is TGTGCCAGCAGCCTGACAGGGATGAACACTGAAGCTTTCTTT. This encodes CASSLTGMNTEAFF.

This clone was found once. This sample also contains other DNA sequences that code for the same CDR3. This sequence joins TRBV5-1 and TRBJ2-5; D may be TRBD2 (7 bases). The V end lost 0 bases, the J end lost 5 bases, and 11 bases lay between the germline ends. CDR3 length equals 14 residues. Germline-derived CDR1 and CDR2 are SGHRS and YFSETQ. The CDR3 nucleotides are TGCGCCAGCAGCTTGGAAGGGAGGGGGGAGACCCAGTACTTC. Protein sequence: CASSLEGRGETQYF.

This clone was seen just once. This chain links TRBV18 with TRBJ1-6, with D unclear. This CDR3 is 14 amino acids long. CDR1 and CDR2 from the germline V gene are KGHSH and LQKENI. V was cut by 2 bases and J by 7 bases, with 9 bases left in between. CDR3 DNA: TGTGCCAGCTCACCAGAGACCCTAAATTCACCCCTCCACTTT. This encodes CASSPETLNSPLHF.

The chain combines TRBV7-2 with TRBJ2-2; 10 nucleotides match TRBD1. The CDR3 is 16 residues long. Germline V gives CDR1 SGHTA, CDR2 FQGNSA. V lost 0 bases to trimming and J lost 4 bases; unmatched junction nucleotides: 2. CDR3 sequence reads: CASSLAGTGVTGELFF. In DNA, the CDR3 is TGTGCCAGCAGCTTAGCCGGGACAGGGGTCACCGGGGAGCTGTTTTTT. Complete variable domain (other parts from reference TRBV7-2 and TRBJ2-2): GAGVSQSPSNKVTEKGKDVELRCDPISGHTALYWYRQSLGQGLEFLIYFQGNSAPDKSGLPSDRFSAERTGGSVSTLTIQRTQQEDSAVYLCASSLAGTGVTGELFFGEGSRLTVL.

Comments on this clone: Other DNA sequences in this specimen translate into the identical CDR3. CDR3 amino acids: CAWSRTAAGNTIYF. CDR3 DNA sequence: TGTGCCTGGAGTCGTACGGCCGCTGGAAACACCATATATTTT. The chain joins TRBV30 to TRBJ1-3; no clear D gene. Trimming took off 2 bases at V and 2 bases at J, with 10 bases between the two ends. The germline V gene encodes CDR1 GTSNPN and CDR2 SVGIG (reference sequence). CDR3 length equals 14 residues.

This clone was seen once. V and J are TRBV27 and TRBJ2-4; 8 bases are a match to TRBD2. The V gene end was trimmed by 5 bases and the J gene end by 12 bases; junction bases not matched to a gene: 9. The CDR3 consists of 13 residues. Germline loops: CDR1 MNHEY, CDR2 SMNVEV (reference sequence). Here the CDR3 reads CASSVQRGLYQYF. The CDR3 bases are TGTGCCAGCAGTGTCCAGCGGGGGCTGTATCAGTACTTC.

The chain is built from TRBV2 and TRBJ2-7; no firm D call. The CDR3 runs to 11 residues. Trimming took 3 bases from V and 7 from J, leaving 7 bases between them. The germline CDR1 and CDR2 sequences are SNHLY and FYNNEI. The CDR3 protein is CASSEVREQYF. In DNA, the CDR3 is TGTGCCAGCAGTGAGGTGCGGGAGCAGTACTTC.

The chain is built from TRBV29-1 and TRBJ2-7; the D is unclear. Deletions cut 3 bases from V and 5 bases from J, with 11 bases between. Germline lookup yields CDR1 SQVTM and CDR2 ANQGSEA. The CDR3 has 12 residues. The CDR3 DNA sequence: TGCAGCGTTGAGAAGGGTTCGAACGAGCAGTACTTC. Encoded protein: CSVEKGSNEQYF.

The chain links TRBV2 to TRBJ2-2, with D perhaps TRBD1 (5 bases). This CDR3 is 13 amino acids long. Germline V gives CDR1 SNHLY, CDR2 FYNNEI. V lost 5 bases, J lost 5 bases, and 9 bases lay in between. CDR3 DNA: TGTGCCAGCAGTAATAGGGGAACCGGGGAGCTGTTTTTT. The encoded protein is CASSNRGTGELFF.

The CDR3 is CASSSSRWAGKKSCRNTIYF. CDR3 bases: TGTGCCAGCAGCTCCTCGAGGTGGGCAGGGAAAAAGTCCTGTAGAAACACCATATATTTT. The gene calls are TRBV9 and TRBJ1-3; possibly TRBD1 for D (5 bases). V lost 4 bases and J lost 5, with 31 bases in between. The V gene's germline CDR1 is SGDLS and CDR2 YYNGEE. The CDR3 is 20 residues long.

The rearrangement uses TRBV27 and TRBJ2-7; D gene uncertain. The CDR3 runs 13 residues. CDR1 and CDR2 (germline): MNHEY, SMNVEV (reference sequence). V lost 8 bases, J lost 3 bases, and 14 bases lay in between. The CDR3 DNA reads TGTGCCAGCGCGCTGAGTTGGGGCTACGAGCAGTACTTC. Its translation is CASALSWGYEQYF.

This clone occurred once. The chain has TRBV9 and TRBJ1-1; a possible D gene is TRBD1 (5 bases). The germline V gene encodes CDR1 SGDLS and CDR2 YYNGEE. The V gene lost 0 bases and the J gene lost 8 bases, with 14 bases spanning the gap. The CDR3 loop spans 14 amino acids. The CDR3 DNA sequence: TGTGCCAGCAGCGTAGATGAGGGGCGCCTAGAAGCTTTCTTT. This translates into CASSVDEGRLEAFF.

V and J are TRBV30 and TRBJ2-2, with a possible D match to TRBD1 (6 bases). The CDR3 spans 14 residues. V dropped 3 bases and J dropped 0 bases, with 8 bases sitting between them. Per germline, CDR1 GTSNPN and CDR2 SVGIG (reference sequence). The CDR3 region has the DNA TGTGCCTGGAGCCGGACAGCGAACACCGGGGAGCTGTTTTTT. Residues: CAWSRTANTGELFF.

The chain links TRBV30 to TRBJ1-1; the match to TRBD1 covers 9 bases. After removal of 4 bases from V and 6 bases from J, the junction contained 6 bases not matched to a gene. Germline lookup yields CDR1 GTSNPN and CDR2 SVGIG (reference sequence). The CDR3 length is 13 residues. In DNA, the CDR3 is TGTGCCTGGACCGAACGGACAGGGGCTGAAGCTTTCTTT. Encoded protein: CAWTERTGAEAFF.

The chain couples TRBV7-2 to TRBJ1-1; D call uncertain. Germline CDR1 is SGHTA and CDR2 is FQGNSA. Trimming removed 6 bases from V and 1 base from J, with 15 bases in between. The CDR3 totals 15 residues. The CDR3 nucleotides are TGTGCCAGCAGGGGAATGGGCAGTAAGAACACTGAAGCTTTCTTT. This encodes CASRGMGSKNTEAFF.

The chain carries TRBV7-9 and TRBJ2-5; 10 positions agree with TRBD2. V was clipped by 5 bases and J by 1 base; unmatched bases: 4. Germline CDR1 SEHNR, CDR2 FQNEAQ (reference sequence). This CDR3 is built from 15 residues. The CDR3 DNA follows: TGTGCCAGCAGCGAAACTAGCGGGATCCAAGAGACCCAGTACTTC. It yields the protein CASSETSGIQETQYF. Drawing the rest from reference TRBV7-9 and TRBJ2-5, the complete variable domain is DTGVSQNPRHKITKRGQNVTFRCDPISEHNRLYWYRQTLGQGPEFLTYFQNEAQLEKSRLLSDRFSAERPKGSFSTLEIQRTEQGDSAMYLCASSETSGIQETQYFGPGTRLLVL.

V gene TRBV28 combines with J gene TRBJ1-2; a possible D gene is TRBD1 (5 bases). The CDR3 sequence is 14 residues long. CDR1 MDHEN and CDR2 SYDVKM come from the germline V gene. Trimming removed 2 bases at V and 3 bases at J, with 10 bases between. The CDR3 loop is CASSLRTGDYGYTF. Here the CDR3 DNA reads TGTGCCAGCAGTTTACGGACGGGGGACTATGGCTACACCTTC.

This chain uses TRBV9 with TRBJ2-5; D might be TRBD2 (6 bases). CDR1 is SGDLS, CDR2 YYNGEE, per germline. V dropped 3 bases and J dropped 0 bases, with 9 bases sitting between them. This CDR3 is built from 14 residues. CDR3 loop: CASSAGTDQETQYF. The CDR3 DNA follows: TGTGCCAGCAGCGCCGGGACTGACCAAGAGACCCAGTACTTC. The full variable domain, completed using reference TRBV9 and TRBJ2-5, is DSGVTQTPKHLITATGQRVTLRCSPRSGDLSVYWYQQSLDQGLQFLIQYYNGEERAKGNILERFSAQQFPDLHSELNLSSLELGDSALYFCASSAGTDQETQYFGPGTRLLVL.

With regard to this clone: Other DNA sequences in the same sample also yield this CDR3. The genes are TRBV5-1 and TRBJ1-2; D not certain. Germline V gene lookup returns CDR1 SGHRS and CDR2 YFSETQ. V was cut by 0 bases and J by 3 bases, with 6 bases left in between. The length of the CDR3 is 13 residues. The CDR3 DNA reads TGCGCCAGCAGCTTGGCGTCGGACTATGGCTACACCTTC. Protein sequence: CASSLASDYGYTF.

The V call is TRBV5-1, the J call TRBJ2-7; 11 nucleotides match TRBD1. V lost 4 bases to trimming and J lost 6 bases; unmatched junction nucleotides: 6. The V gene's germline CDR1 is SGHRS and CDR2 YFSETQ. The CDR3 has 14 residues. CDR3 in DNA: TGCGCCAGCAGCATGACCGGGACAGGGGGCGAGCAGTACTTC. It encodes CASSMTGTGGEQYF.

The rearrangement links TRBV7-3 to TRBJ2-1; 9 positions agree with TRBD2. CDR3 length: 15 amino acids. V gave up 8 bases and J gave up 2 bases; unmatched junction bases: 7. Looked up from germline, CDR1 is SGHTA and CDR2 is FQGTGA. The DNA of the CDR3 is TGTGCCAGCTCTAGCGGGGACCCCCCCTACAATGAGCAGTTCTTC. Translated: CASSSGDPPYNEQFF. The full variable domain, rest sourced from reference TRBV7-3 and TRBJ2-1, is GAGVSQTPSNKVTEKGKYVELRCDPISGHTALYWYRQSLGQGPEFLIYFQGTGAADDSGLPNDRFFAVRPEGSVSTLKIQRTERGDSAVYLCASSSGDPPYNEQFFGPGTRLTVL.

In nucleotides, the CDR3 is TGCGCCAGCAGCCCTGAACCTAGCTACGAGCAGTACTTC. Translation: CASSPEPSYEQYF. The chain is built from TRBV5-1 and TRBJ2-7; no reliable D call. The germline gives CDR1 SGHRS, CDR2 YFSETQ. V lost 4 bases, J lost 3 bases, and 11 bases lay in between. The CDR3 extends over 13 amino acids.

The chain links TRBV18 to TRBJ1-4, with 8 positions matching TRBD1. Looked up from germline, CDR1 is KGHSH and CDR2 is LQKENI. V shed 5 bases and J 6 bases; nucleotides not matched to a gene: 5. CDR3 length: 14 amino acids. DNA of the CDR3: TGTGCCAGCTCAGGACAGGGTTGGGATGAAAAACTGTTTTTT. This sequence encodes CASSGQGWDEKLFF.

Comment on this clone: Other DNA sequences within the sample encode an identical CDR3. The chain combines TRBV5-4 with TRBJ1-5, with D possibly being TRBD1 (6 bases). Trimming shortened V by 0 bases and J by 2 bases, and 6 bases separated the two germline ends. The CDR3 loop spans 14 amino acids. CDR1 SGHNT and CDR2 YYREEE come from the germline V gene (reference sequence). DNA of the CDR3: TGTGCCAGCAGCTTGGCAGGGGGCAATCAGCCCCAGCATTTT. Protein sequence: CASSLAGGNQPQHF.

This clone came up a few times. The chain links TRBV25-1 to TRBJ1-3, with D unresolved. Trimming took 5 bases from V and 4 from J, leaving 12 bases between them. Looked up from germline, CDR1 is MGHDK and CDR2 is SYGVNS. The CDR3 runs 14 residues. This chain's CDR3 is CASSNGYGGNTIYF. CDR3 nucleotides: TGTGCCAGCAGTAATGGGTACGGGGGAAACACCATATATTTT.

The chain links TRBV9 to TRBJ2-2; possibly TRBD2 for D (6 bases). Trimming stripped 0 bases from V and 4 bases from J, with 13 bases between. The germline V gene encodes CDR1 SGDLS and CDR2 YYNGEE. This CDR3 is built from 16 residues. The CDR3 DNA reads as TGTGCCAGCAGCGTAGTGGGGAGGACCGCCACCGGGGAGCTGTTTTTT. Its translation: CASSVVGRTATGELFF.

The chain links TRBV6-1 to TRBJ1-5; 7 positions agree with TRBD1. This CDR3 contains 11 residues. V lost 8 bases to trimming and J lost 9 bases; unmatched junction nucleotides: 4. CDR1 and CDR2 from the germline V gene are MNHNS and SASEGT. The CDR3 coding sequence is TGTGCCAGCGACAGGGAAGGGCCCCAGCATTTT. Protein: CASDREGPQHF.

The rearrangement uses TRBV18 and TRBJ1-2, with D maybe TRBD1 (5 bases). V was pared by 2 bases and J by 2 bases, with 12 bases between. Per the germline V gene, CDR1 is KGHSH and CDR2 is LQKENI. This CDR3 has 15 residues. The DNA of the CDR3 is TGTGCCAGCTCACCAGTTTCACAGGACAACTATGGCTACACCTTC. Translation gives CASSPVSQDNYGYTF.

The J gene is TRBJ2-3, the V gene TRBV30; no reliable D call. Germline V gene data show CDR1 as GTSNPN and CDR2 as SVGIG (reference sequence). The length of the CDR3 is 12 residues. V lost 1 base, J lost 3 bases, and 5 bases lay in between. The CDR3 bases are TGTGCCTGGAGTGCCCTTACAGATACGCAGTATTTT. Translation: CAWSALTDTQYF.